This entry lists 22 T cell receptor beta chains sequenced from one sample in a study of CD8+ T cells in alopecia areata. cDNA prepared by RNA extraction and subsequent reverse transcription served as the template for sequencing. Assay used: immunoSEQ multiplex PCR; TCRdb lists only in-frame clones, some missing. The data show about 190,000 clones, around 65% seen once. Treatment in this sample: oral pan-JAK inhibitor, 5-10 mg twice daily. This material consisted of CD4+ T cells sorted from blood, taken at week 4, from a patient treated with tofacitinib. The receptors derive from a human donor with alopecia areata.

The chain couples TRBV7-2 to TRBJ1-2, with 9 bases identical to TRBD1. Germline CDR1 and CDR2: SGHTA and FQGNSA. V dropped 0 bases and J dropped 6; count of bases not matched to a gene: 2. The CDR3 extends over 14 amino acids. The CDR3 loop is CASSLAGQGDGYTF. CDR3 nucleotides: TGTGCCAGCAGCTTAGCGGGACAGGGTGATGGCTACACCTTC.

This clone was found a few times. This chain connects TRBV11-1 to TRBJ1-1; D gene uncertain. Trimming pared 5 bases from V and 1 base from J, leaving 11 bases between. The germline CDR1 and CDR2 sequences are SGHAT and FQDESV (reference sequence). This CDR3 is 14 amino acids long. This CDR3 is CASSAYEGNTEAFF. CDR3 nucleotide sequence: TGTGCCAGCAGCGCCTATGAGGGGAACACTGAAGCTTTCTTT.

This clone was observed a handful of times. The chain carries TRBV7-9 and TRBJ1-1, with D perhaps TRBD1 (5 bases). Germline V gene data show CDR1 as SEHNR and CDR2 as FQNEAQ (reference sequence). V was cut by 1 base and J by 1 base, with 13 bases left in between. The CDR3 loop spans 16 amino acids. CDR3 loop: CASSLVGDGQNTEAFF. CDR3 nucleotides: TGTGCCAGCAGCTTAGTGGGAGACGGACAGAACACTGAAGCTTTCTTT.

The genes are TRBV5-6 and TRBJ2-1, with 8 bases identical to TRBD2. Trimming removed 4 bases from V and 4 bases from J; junction bases left unmatched: 7. The germline CDR1 and CDR2 sequences are SGHDT and YYEEEE. There are 15 residues in the CDR3. In nucleotides, the CDR3 is TGTGCCAGCAGCCTAGAGCGGGGGATTTACAATGAGCAGTTCTTC. It yields the protein CASSLERGIYNEQFF.

This clone has just a few counts. V usage is TRBV2 and J usage is TRBJ2-5; no firm D call. Trimming removed 1 base from V and 2 bases from J, with 11 bases in between. This CDR3 has 15 amino acids. Germline loops: CDR1 SNHLY, CDR2 FYNNEI. The CDR3 here is CASSEGPIQQETQYF. The CDR3 bases are TGTGCCAGCAGTGAAGGGCCTATTCAACAAGAGACCCAGTACTTC.

The chain recombines TRBV5-1 with TRBJ2-5, with 11 bases identical to TRBD1. This CDR3 is built from 15 residues. Germline-derived CDR1 and CDR2 are SGHRS and YFSETQ. V shed 0 bases, J shed 2 bases, and the junction held 0 bases outside the gene matches. CDR3 amino acids: CASSLGDRGQETQYF. Here the CDR3 DNA reads TGCGCCAGCAGCTTGGGGGACAGGGGGCAAGAGACCCAGTACTTC.

V is TRBV2 and J is TRBJ2-4; D gene uncertain. Deletions cut 5 bases from V and 0 bases from J, with 8 bases between. The CDR3 has 14 amino acids. CDR1 and CDR2 (germline): SNHLY, FYNNEI. CDR3: CASSYPLAKNIQYF. The CDR3 coding sequence is TGTGCCAGCAGTTATCCACTAGCCAAAAACATTCAGTACTTC.

This chain joins TRBV18 and TRBJ2-5; no clear D. V dropped 0 bases and J dropped 2 bases, with 10 bases sitting between them. CDR3 length: 15 amino acids. Germline loops: CDR1 KGHSH, CDR2 LQKENI. The CDR3 DNA sequence: TGTGCCAGCTCACCACCACTTTCAGTACAAGAGACCCAGTACTTC. Residues: CASSPPLSVQETQYF.

A word on this clone: The sample holds other DNA sequences that translate to the same CDR3. The V call is TRBV29-1, the J call TRBJ2-7, with D uncertain. Germline CDR1 SQVTM, CDR2 ANQGSEA. This CDR3 has 12 residues. The V gene lost 0 bases and the J gene lost 2 bases, with 5 bases spanning the gap. This chain's CDR3 is CSVEDGTYEQYF. The DNA of the CDR3 is TGCAGCGTTGAAGACGGAACCTACGAGCAGTACTTC.

The rearrangement joins TRBV18 to TRBJ2-5, with D possibly being TRBD2 (6 bases). The germline V and J ends were trimmed by 4 bases and 2 bases, with 11 bases remaining between them. Germline lookup yields CDR1 KGHSH and CDR2 LQKENI. This CDR3 contains 14 residues. The CDR3 protein is CASSQGTQQETQYF. CDR3 sequence (DNA): TGTGCCAGCTCACAAGGGACTCAGCAAGAGACCCAGTACTTC. Full variable domain (outside the CDR3, taken from reference TRBV18 and TRBJ2-5): NAGVMQNPRHLVRRRGQEARLRCSPMKGHSHVYWYRQLPEEGLKFMVYLQKENIIDESGMPKERFSAEFPKEGPSILRIQQVVRGDSAAYFCASSQGTQQETQYFGPGTRLLVL.

V usage is TRBV5-6 and J usage is TRBJ2-5; a weak D match, TRBD2 (7 bases). Germline lookup yields CDR1 SGHDT and CDR2 YYEEEE. V was clipped by 4 bases and J by 12 bases, with 16 bases between them. The CDR3 length is 12 residues. The CDR3 DNA reads as TGTGCCAGCAGCCCGGGACACCGGGGGGAGTACTTC. Its protein product is CASSPGHRGEYF.

This clone has at least ten counts. The chain couples TRBV7-9 to TRBJ1-2, with TRBD1 matching over 7 bases. CDR1 is SEHNR and CDR2 is FQNEAQ in the germline V gene (reference sequence). This CDR3 contains 13 residues. Unmatched junction bases numbered 6, after V lost 5 bases and J lost 6 bases. CDR3 in DNA: TGTGCCAGCAGCCTGCGAGGGGGCGATGGCTACACCTTC. It is translated as CASSLRGGDGYTF. The variable domain in full, with the rest retrieved from reference TRBV7-9 and TRBJ1-2, is DTGVSQNPRHKITKRGQNVTFRCDPISEHNRLYWYRQTLGQGPEFLTYFQNEAQLEKSRLLSDRFSAERPKGSFSTLEIQRTEQGDSAMYLCASSLRGGDGYTFGSGTRLTVV.

The V and J genes are TRBV5-4 and TRBJ2-5; D gene unclear. CDR1 SGHNT and CDR2 YYREEE come from the germline V gene (reference sequence). V lost 4 bases and J 2 bases, leaving 15 bases between the germline ends. The CDR3 sequence is 15 residues long. The CDR3 reads CASSPTSNGQETQYF. The CDR3 bases are TGTGCCAGCAGCCCTACGTCGAATGGTCAAGAGACCCAGTACTTC. Supplemented by reference TRBV5-4 and TRBJ2-5, the full variable domain reads ETGVTQSPTHLIKTRGQQVTLRCSSQSGHNTVSWYQQALGQGPQFIFQYYREEENGRGNFPPRFSGLQFPNYSSELNVNALELDDSALYLCASSPTSNGQETQYFGPGTRLLVL.

The chain joins TRBV30 to TRBJ1-2, with 10 bases fitting TRBD1. The CDR3 extends over 16 amino acids. CDR1 GTSNPN and CDR2 SVGIG come from the germline V gene (reference sequence). V lost 6 bases, J lost 3 bases, and 13 bases stayed unmatched. CDR3 sequence reads: CACKSSGTGAYYGYTF. The CDR3 DNA follows: TGTGCCTGTAAGAGCTCCGGGACAGGGGCATACTATGGCTACACCTTC.

The V gene is TRBV29-1, the J gene TRBJ1-2, with a tentative D call TRBD1 (5 bases). The CDR3 extends over 14 amino acids. The germline V and J ends were trimmed by 2 bases and 7 bases, with 17 bases remaining between them. Germline loops: CDR1 SQVTM, CDR2 ANQGSEA. The CDR3 protein is CSVEIPGGFAGYTF. The CDR3 coding sequence is TGCAGCGTTGAAATACCGGGGGGATTCGCTGGCTACACCTTC. Together with reference TRBV29-1 and TRBJ1-2, the CDR3 gives the full variable domain: SAVISQKPSRDICQRGTSLTIQCQVDSQVTMMFWYRQQPGQSLTLIATANQGSEATYESGFVIDKFPISRPNLTFSTLTVSNMSPEDSSIYLCSVEIPGGFAGYTFGSGTRLTVV.

The chain is built from TRBV5-1 and TRBJ2-3, with D perhaps matching TRBD2 (5 bases). Trimming left V 3 bases short and J 5 bases short, with 7 bases between. Germline CDR1 and CDR2: SGHRS and YFSETQ. This CDR3 has 12 residues. CDR3 in DNA: TGCGCCAGCAGCTCGGGATTAGATACGCAGTATTTT. Amino acid sequence: CASSSGLDTQYF.

This sequence joins TRBV5-6 and TRBJ1-1; the D is unclear. CDR3 size: 11 residues. Trimming pared 3 bases from V and 5 bases from J, leaving 5 bases between. CDR1 is SGHDT and CDR2 is YYEEEE in the germline V gene. The CDR3: CASSWATEAFF. CDR3 coding DNA: TGTGCCAGCAGCTGGGCAACTGAAGCTTTCTTT. The whole variable domain, filled in from reference TRBV5-6 and TRBJ1-1, reads DAGVTQSPTHLIKTRGQQVTLRCSPKSGHDTVSWYQQALGQGPQFIFQYYEEEERQRGNFPDRFSGHQFPNYSSELNVNALLLGDSALYLCASSWATEAFFGQGTRLTVV.

The chain couples TRBV18 to TRBJ2-5, with 8 positions matching TRBD2. V lost 3 bases to trimming and J lost 4 bases; unmatched junction nucleotides: 1. The V gene's germline CDR1 is KGHSH and CDR2 LQKENI. The CDR3 extends over 13 amino acids. CDR3 residues: CASSPREGETQYF. In DNA form, the CDR3 reads TGTGCCAGCTCACCCCGGGAGGGAGAGACCCAGTACTTC. Looking up the rest from reference TRBV18 and TRBJ2-5 gives the full variable domain: NAGVMQNPRHLVRRRGQEARLRCSPMKGHSHVYWYRQLPEEGLKFMVYLQKENIIDESGMPKERFSAEFPKEGPSILRIQQVVRGDSAAYFCASSPREGETQYFGPGTRLLVL.

The chain recombines TRBV30 with TRBJ1-2; D unclear. Trimming shortened V by 4 bases and J by 5 bases, and 5 bases separated the two germline ends. CDR1 GTSNPN and CDR2 SVGIG come from the germline V gene (reference sequence). This CDR3 comprises 10 residues. The CDR3: CAWKVYGYTF. The CDR3 coding sequence is TGTGCCTGGAAGGTGTATGGCTACACCTTC.

This chain uses TRBV4-1 with TRBJ1-6, with unresolved D. Germline CDR1 MGHRA, CDR2 YSYEKL. Trimming cost V 1 base and J 7 bases, with 11 bases left between them. This CDR3 comprises 15 residues. Here the CDR3 DNA reads TGCGCCAGCAGCCAAGGTCAAGCAGAAAATTCACCCCTCCACTTT. Its translation is CASSQGQAENSPLHF.

The chain joins TRBV5-1 to TRBJ2-7, with 7 bases fitting TRBD1. The V segment lost 4 bases and the J segment 5 bases; nucleotides outside the gene matches: 9. The CDR3 sequence is 14 residues long. Germline assignment: CDR1 SGHRS and CDR2 YFSETQ. CDR3 nucleotides: TGCGCCAGCAGCGAGGACAGGAGATTTAACGAGCAGTACTTC. Its translation is CASSEDRRFNEQYF.

The chain links TRBV29-1 to TRBJ2-1; 11 nucleotides agree with TRBD2. The CDR3 consists of 13 residues. The germline V gene encodes CDR1 SQVTM and CDR2 ANQGSEA. V was pared by 6 bases and J by 9 bases, with 7 bases of the junction left unmatched. The CDR3 sequence is CSVGLAGNGEQFF. The CDR3 DNA reads TGCAGCGTCGGACTAGCGGGTAACGGTGAGCAGTTCTTC.